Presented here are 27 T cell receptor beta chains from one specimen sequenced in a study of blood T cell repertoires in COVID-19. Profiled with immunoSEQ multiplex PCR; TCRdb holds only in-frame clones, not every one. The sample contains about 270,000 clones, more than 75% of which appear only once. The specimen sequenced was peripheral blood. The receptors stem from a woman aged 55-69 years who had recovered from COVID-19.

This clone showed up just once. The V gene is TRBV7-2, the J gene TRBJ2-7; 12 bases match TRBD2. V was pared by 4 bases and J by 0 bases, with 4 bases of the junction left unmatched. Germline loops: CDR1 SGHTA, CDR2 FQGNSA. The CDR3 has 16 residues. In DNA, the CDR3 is TGTGCCAGCAGCTACGGACTAGCGGGGAGCTCCTACGAGCAGTACTTC. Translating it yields CASSYGLAGSSYEQYF.

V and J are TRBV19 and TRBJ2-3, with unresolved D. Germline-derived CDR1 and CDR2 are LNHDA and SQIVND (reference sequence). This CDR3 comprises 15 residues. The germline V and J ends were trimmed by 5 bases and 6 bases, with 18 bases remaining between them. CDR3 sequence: CASSRGGTPPDTQYF. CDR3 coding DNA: TGTGCCAGTAGTCGCGGTGGAACTCCCCCCGATACGCAGTATTTT.

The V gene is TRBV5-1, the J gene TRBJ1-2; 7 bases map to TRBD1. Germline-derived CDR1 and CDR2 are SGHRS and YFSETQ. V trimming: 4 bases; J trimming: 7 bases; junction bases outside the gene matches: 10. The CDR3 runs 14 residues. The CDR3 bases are TGCGCCAGCAGCAACGGACAGGCGGCCGGTGGCTACACCTTC. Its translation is CASSNGQAAGGYTF.

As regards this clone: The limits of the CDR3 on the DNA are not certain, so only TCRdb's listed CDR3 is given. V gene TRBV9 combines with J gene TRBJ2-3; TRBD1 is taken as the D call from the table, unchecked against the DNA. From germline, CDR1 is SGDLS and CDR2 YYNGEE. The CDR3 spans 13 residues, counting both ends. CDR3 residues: CASSVGPGTVRYF.

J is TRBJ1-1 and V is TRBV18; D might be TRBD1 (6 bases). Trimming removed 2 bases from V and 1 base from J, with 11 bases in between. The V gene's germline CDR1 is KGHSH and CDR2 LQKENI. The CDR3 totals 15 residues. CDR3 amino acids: CASSPMTGQNTEAFF. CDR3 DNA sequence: TGTGCCAGCTCACCAATGACAGGACAGAACACTGAAGCTTTCTTT.

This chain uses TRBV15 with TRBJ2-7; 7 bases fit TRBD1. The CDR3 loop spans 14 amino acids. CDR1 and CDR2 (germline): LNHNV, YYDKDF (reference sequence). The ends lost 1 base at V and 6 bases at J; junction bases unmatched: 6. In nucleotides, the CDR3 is TGTGCCACCAGCAGAGTACAGGGGTCGGCCGAGCAGTACTTC. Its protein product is CATSRVQGSAEQYF.

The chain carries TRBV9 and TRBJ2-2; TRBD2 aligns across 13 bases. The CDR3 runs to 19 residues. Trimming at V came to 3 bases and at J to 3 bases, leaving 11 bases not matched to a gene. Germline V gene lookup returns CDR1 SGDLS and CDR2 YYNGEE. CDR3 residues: CASSATPGTSGAYTGELFF. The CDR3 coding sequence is TGTGCCAGCAGCGCCACTCCCGGGACTAGCGGGGCTTACACCGGGGAGCTGTTTTTT.

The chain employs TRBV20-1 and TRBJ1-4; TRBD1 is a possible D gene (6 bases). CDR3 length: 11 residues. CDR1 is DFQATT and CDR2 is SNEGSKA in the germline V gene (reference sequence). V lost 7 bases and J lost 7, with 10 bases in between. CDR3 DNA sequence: TGCAGTGGGTACAGGGCTGAAAAACTGTTTTTT. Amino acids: CSGYRAEKLFF.

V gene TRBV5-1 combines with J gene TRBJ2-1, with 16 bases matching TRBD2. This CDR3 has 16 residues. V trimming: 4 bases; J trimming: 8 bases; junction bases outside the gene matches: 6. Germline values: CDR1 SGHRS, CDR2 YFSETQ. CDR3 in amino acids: CASSLGTSGGVHEQFF. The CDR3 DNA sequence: TGCGCCAGCAGCCTAGGGACTAGCGGGGGGGTCCATGAGCAGTTCTTC. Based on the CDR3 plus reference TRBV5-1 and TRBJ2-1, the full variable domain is KAGVTQTPRYLIKTRGQQVTLSCSPISGHRSVSWYQQTPGQGLQFLFEYFSETQRNKGNFPGRFSGRQFSNSRSEMNVSTLELGDSALYLCASSLGTSGGVHEQFFGPGTRLTVL.

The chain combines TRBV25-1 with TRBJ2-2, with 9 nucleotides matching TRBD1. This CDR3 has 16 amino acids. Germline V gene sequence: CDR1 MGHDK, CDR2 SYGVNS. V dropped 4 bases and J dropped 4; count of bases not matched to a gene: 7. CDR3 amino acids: CASSGTGQGPTGELFF. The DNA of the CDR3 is TGTGCCAGCAGTGGAACGGGACAGGGACCCACCGGGGAGCTGTTTTTT.

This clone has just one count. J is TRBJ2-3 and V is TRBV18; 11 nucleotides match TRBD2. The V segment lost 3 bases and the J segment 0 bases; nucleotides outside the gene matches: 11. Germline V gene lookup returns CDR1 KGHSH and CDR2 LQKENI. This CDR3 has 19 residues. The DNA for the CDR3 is TGTGCCAGCTCACCGGTTGCCCTAGCGGGGGGTTCTAGCACAGATACGCAGTATTTT. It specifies CASSPVALAGGSSTDTQYF.

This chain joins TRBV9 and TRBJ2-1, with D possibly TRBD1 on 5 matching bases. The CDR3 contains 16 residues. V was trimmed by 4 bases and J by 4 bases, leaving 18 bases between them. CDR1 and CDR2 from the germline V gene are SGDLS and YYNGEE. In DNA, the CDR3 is TGTGCCAGCAGCCGGGCTCAACTGGGGCGTTACAATGAGCAGTTCTTC. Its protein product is CASSRAQLGRYNEQFF.

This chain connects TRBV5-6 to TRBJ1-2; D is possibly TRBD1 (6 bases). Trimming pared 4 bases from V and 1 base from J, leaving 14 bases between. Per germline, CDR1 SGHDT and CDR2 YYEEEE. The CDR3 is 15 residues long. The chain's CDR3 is CASSRQVQGNYGYTF. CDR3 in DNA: TGTGCCAGCAGCCGGCAAGTACAGGGTAACTATGGCTACACCTTC.

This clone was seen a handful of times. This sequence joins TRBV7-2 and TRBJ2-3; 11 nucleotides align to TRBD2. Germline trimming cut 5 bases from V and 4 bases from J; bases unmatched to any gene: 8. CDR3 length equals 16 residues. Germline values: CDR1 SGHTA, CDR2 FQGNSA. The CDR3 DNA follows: TGTGCCAGCAGCATATCTAGCGGGGGGTTCTCAGATACGCAGTATTTT. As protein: CASSISSGGFSDTQYF. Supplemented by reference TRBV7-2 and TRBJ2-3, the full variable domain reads GAGVSQSPSNKVTEKGKDVELRCDPISGHTALYWYRQSLGQGLEFLIYFQGNSAPDKSGLPSDRFSAERTGGSVSTLTIQRTQQEDSAVYLCASSISSGGFSDTQYFGPGTRLTVL.

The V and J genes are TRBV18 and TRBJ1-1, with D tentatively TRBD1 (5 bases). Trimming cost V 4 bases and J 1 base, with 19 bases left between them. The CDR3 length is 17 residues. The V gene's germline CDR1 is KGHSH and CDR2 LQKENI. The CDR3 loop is CASSQLHPGEENTEAFF. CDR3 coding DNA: TGTGCCAGCTCACAGCTACACCCGGGGGAAGAGAACACTGAAGCTTTCTTT.

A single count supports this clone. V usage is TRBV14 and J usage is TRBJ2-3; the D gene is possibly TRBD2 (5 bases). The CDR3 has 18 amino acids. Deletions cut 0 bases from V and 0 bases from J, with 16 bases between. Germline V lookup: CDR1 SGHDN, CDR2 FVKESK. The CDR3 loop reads CASSQDHVRLPSTDTQYF. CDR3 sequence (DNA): TGTGCCAGCAGCCAAGATCACGTGAGACTACCGAGCACAGATACGCAGTATTTT.

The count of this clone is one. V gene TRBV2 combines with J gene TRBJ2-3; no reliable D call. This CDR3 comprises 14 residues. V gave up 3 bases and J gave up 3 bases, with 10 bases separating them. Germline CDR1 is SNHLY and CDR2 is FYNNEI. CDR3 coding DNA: TGTGCCAGCAGTGAGGGTCTAGGTACAGATACGCAGTATTTT. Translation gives CASSEGLGTDTQYF.

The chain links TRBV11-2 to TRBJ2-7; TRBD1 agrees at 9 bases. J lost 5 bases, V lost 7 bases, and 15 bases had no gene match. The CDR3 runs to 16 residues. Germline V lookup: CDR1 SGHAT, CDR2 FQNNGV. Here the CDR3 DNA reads TGTGCCAGCACCTCGCCGGGACAGGGATTAAGCCACGAGCAGTACTTC. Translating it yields CASTSPGQGLSHEQYF.

DNA of the CDR3: TGCGCCAGCAGCTTTAATAGTAACTTACGACTAGCGGGGAAAGAGACCCAGTACTTC. This gives the protein CASSFNSNLRLAGKETQYF. This chain uses TRBV5-1 with TRBJ2-5, with 11 bases matching TRBD2. CDR1 SGHRS and CDR2 YFSETQ come from the germline V gene. The CDR3 contains 19 residues. After removal of 2 bases from V and 3 bases from J, the junction contained 15 bases not matched to a gene.

The CDR3 DNA follows: TGCAGCGTTGACTTGGGCAGGGGGTCGACCTACGAGCAGTACTTC. Amino acid sequence: CSVDLGRGSTYEQYF. This chain connects TRBV29-1 to TRBJ2-7, with 7 bases that match TRBD1. Germline CDR1 is SQVTM and CDR2 is ANQGSEA. After removal of 3 bases from V and 2 bases from J, the junction contained 10 bases not matched to a gene. The CDR3 is made up of 15 amino acids.

The CDR3, as DNA: TGTGCCAGCAGTATCAACAGCGGTGGCTACACCTTC. This sequence encodes CASSINSGGYTF. The J gene is TRBJ1-2, the V gene TRBV7-8; D is ambiguous. CDR1 and CDR2 (germline): SGHVS, FQNEAQ. The CDR3 is 12 amino acids. Trimming removed 6 bases at V and 7 bases at J, with 12 bases between.

The CDR3 region has the DNA TGTGCCAGCAGCAGGGTAGGGACAGGGGCCACCGGGGAGCTGTTTTTT. This translates into CASSRVGTGATGELFF. The chain links TRBV9 to TRBJ2-2; 10 bases map to TRBD1. CDR3 length equals 16 residues. Germline V gives CDR1 SGDLS, CDR2 YYNGEE. With 4 bases clipped from V and 4 bases from J, the junction kept 7 bases outside the gene matches. The full variable domain, rest sourced from reference TRBV9 and TRBJ2-2, is DSGVTQTPKHLITATGQRVTLRCSPRSGDLSVYWYQQSLDQGLQFLIQYYNGEERAKGNILERFSAQQFPDLHSELNLSSLELGDSALYFCASSRVGTGATGELFFGEGSRLTVL.

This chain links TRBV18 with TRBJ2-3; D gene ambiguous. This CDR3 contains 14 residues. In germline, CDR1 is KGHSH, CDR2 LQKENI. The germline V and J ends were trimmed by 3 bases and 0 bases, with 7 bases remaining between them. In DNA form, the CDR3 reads TGTGCCAGCTCACCTTGGGCTAGCACAGATACGCAGTATTTT. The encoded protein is CASSPWASTDTQYF.

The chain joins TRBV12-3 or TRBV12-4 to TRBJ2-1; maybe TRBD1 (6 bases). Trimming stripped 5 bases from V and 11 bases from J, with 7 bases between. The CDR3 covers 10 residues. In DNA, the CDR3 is TGTGCCAGCAGTGGACAGAAGCAGTTCTTC. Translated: CASSGQKQFF.

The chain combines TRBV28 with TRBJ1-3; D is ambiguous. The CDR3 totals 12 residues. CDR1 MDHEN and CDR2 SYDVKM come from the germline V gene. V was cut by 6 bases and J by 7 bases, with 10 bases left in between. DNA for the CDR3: TGTGCCAGCAGCTTCGGGAGGAACACCATATATTTT. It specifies CASSFGRNTIYF.

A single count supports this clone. CDR3 coding DNA: TGTGCCAGCAGTGTTTCGACCGGGACAGGGGGAGAAAAACTGTTTTTT. This codes for CASSVSTGTGGEKLFF. The V gene is TRBV27, the J gene TRBJ1-4, with 11 bases that match TRBD1. In germline, CDR1 is MNHEY, CDR2 SMNVEV (reference sequence). With 5 bases clipped from V and 8 bases from J, the junction kept 10 bases outside the gene matches. CDR3 length: 16 residues.

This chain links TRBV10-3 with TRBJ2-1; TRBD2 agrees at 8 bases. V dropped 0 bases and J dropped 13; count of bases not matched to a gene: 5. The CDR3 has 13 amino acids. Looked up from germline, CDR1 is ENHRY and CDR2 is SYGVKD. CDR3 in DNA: TGTGCCATCAGTGAGTCGAGTAGCGGGGCTCAGTTCTTC. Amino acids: CAISESSSGAQFF.